This record looks at one T cell receptor (beta chain) sequence and its context. What it binds is not known. One base away lies a much larger clone, so this may be a sequencing read error. This sample stems from a study of glioma-infiltrating T cells. Study-level points and caveats: Very few CDR3 sequences were shared between tissue and blood. Gliomas, especially low-grade, showed above-expected tissue-blood divergence; non-neoplastic patients showed below.

This CDR3 comprises 15 residues. Germline CDR1 is SGHVS and CDR2 is FNYEAQ. Losses at the gene ends were 2 bases for V and 9 bases for J; bases not matched to a gene: 13. The iRepertoire nested amplicon-rescue multiplex PCR amplified TCR alpha and beta CDR3s from RNA. Input was about 95-400 ng of tissue mRNA or PBMC total RNA. TCRdb fed the multiplex PCR reads into MiXCR, producing one record per CDR3 protein. Among about 99,000 distinct CDR3 sequences, around 29% were seen once, and the ten largest hold roughly 46%. This TCR derives from a human donor with low-grade glioma or glioblastoma, undergoing nonglioma brain surgery, or in good health (not recorded which). Sample: glioma tissue, nonneoplastic brain tissue, or PBMCs (not recorded which). The chain carries TRBV7-6 and TRBJ2-7; 7 bases are shared with TRBD1. For the CDR3, the DNA is TGTGCCAGCAGCTTATACGGGACAGAAGGTACCGGGCAGTACTTC. This sequence encodes CASSLYGTEGTGQYF.